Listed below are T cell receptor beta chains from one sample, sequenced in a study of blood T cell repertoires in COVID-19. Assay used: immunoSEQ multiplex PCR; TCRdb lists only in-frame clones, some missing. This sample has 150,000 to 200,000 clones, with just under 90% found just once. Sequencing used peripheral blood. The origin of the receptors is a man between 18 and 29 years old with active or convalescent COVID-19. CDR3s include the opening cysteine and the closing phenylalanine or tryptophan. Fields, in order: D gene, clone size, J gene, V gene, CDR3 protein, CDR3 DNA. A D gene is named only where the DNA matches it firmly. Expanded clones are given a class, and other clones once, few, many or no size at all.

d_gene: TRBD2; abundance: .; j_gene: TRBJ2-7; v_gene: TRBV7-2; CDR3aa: CASSSRLAGSTGQYF; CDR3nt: TGTGCCAGCAGCTCCCGACTAGCGGGGAGTACAGGGCAGTACTTC
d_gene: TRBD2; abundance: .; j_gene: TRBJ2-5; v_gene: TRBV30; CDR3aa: CAWSQGLAEETQYF; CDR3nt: TGTGCCTGGAGCCAAGGACTAGCGGAAGAGACCCAGTACTTC
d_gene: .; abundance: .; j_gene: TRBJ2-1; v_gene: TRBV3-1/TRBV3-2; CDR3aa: CASSPQRLTYNEQFF; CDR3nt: TGTGCCAGCAGCCCGCAAAGACTGACCTACAATGAGCAGTTCTTC
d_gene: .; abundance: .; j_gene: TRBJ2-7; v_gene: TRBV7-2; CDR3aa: CASSLRSRNYEQYF; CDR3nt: TGTGCCAGCAGCTTAAGAAGCAGGAACTACGAGCAGTACTTC
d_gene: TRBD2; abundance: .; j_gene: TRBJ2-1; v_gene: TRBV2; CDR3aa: CASFPGGNYNEQFF; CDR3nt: TGTGCCAGCTTCCCGGGAGGTAACTACAATGAGCAGTTCTTC
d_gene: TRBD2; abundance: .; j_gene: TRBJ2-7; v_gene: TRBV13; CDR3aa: CASGTSGSYEQYF; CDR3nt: TGTGCCAGCGGGACTAGCGGGAGCTACGAGCAGTACTTC
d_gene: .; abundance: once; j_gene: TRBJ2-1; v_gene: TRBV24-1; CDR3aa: CATSGSSYNEQFF; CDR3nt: TGTGCCACCAGCGGGAGCTCCTACAATGAGCAGTTCTTC
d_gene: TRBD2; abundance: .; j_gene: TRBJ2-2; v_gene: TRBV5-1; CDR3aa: CASSSYEGTSVSGELFF; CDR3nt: TGCGCCAGCAGCTCATACGAGGGGACTAGCGTATCCGGGGAGCTGTTTTTT
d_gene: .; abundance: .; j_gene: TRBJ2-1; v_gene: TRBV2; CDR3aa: CASSEAGWGLIF; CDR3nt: TGTGCCAGCAGTGAAGCCGGGTGGGGCCTGATCTTC
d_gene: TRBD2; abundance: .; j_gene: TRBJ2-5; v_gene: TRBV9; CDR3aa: CASSVGASGGIQETQYF; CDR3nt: TGTGCCAGCAGCGTAGGGGCGAGCGGGGGGATCCAAGAGACCCAGTACTTC
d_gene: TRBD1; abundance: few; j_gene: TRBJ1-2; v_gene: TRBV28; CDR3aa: CASRDRDTFNYGYTF; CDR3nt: TGTGCCAGCAGGGACAGGGACACTTTCAACTATGGCTACACCTTC
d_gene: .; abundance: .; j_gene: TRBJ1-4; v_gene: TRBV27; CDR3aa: CASSLEPNEKLFF; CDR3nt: TGTGCCAGCAGTTTAGAGCCTAATGAAAAACTGTTTTTT
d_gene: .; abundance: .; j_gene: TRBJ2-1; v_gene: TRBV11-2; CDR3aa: CASRPIGGGPNNEQFF; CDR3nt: TGTGCCAGCAGACCTATAGGGGGGGGTCCCAACAATGAGCAGTTCTTC
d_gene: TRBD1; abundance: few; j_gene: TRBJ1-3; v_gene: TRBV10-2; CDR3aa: CASSDGGTGGGNTIYF; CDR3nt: TGCGCCAGCAGTGACGGTGGGACAGGGGGTGGAAACACCATATATTTT
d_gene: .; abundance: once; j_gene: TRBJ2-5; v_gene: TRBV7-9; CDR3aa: CASSLVLRGEETQYF; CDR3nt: TGTGCCAGCAGCTTAGTGCTGCGGGGTGAAGAGACCCAGTACTTC
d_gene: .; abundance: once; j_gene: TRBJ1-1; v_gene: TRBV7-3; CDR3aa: CASSWGENTEAFF; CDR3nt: TGTGCCAGCAGCTGGGGCGAGAACACTGAAGCTTTCTTT
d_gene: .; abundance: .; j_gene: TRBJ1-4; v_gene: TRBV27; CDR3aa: CASLFRVRAICEKLFF; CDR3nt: TGTGCCAGCCTTTTTCGCGTCAGGGCGATTTGTGAAAAACTGTTTTTT
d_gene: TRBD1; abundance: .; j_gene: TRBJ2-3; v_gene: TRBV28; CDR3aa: CASRWTGGTDTQYF; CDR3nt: TGTGCCAGCAGGTGGACAGGGGGCACAGATACGCAGTATTTT
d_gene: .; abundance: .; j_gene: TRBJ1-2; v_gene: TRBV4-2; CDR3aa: CASSQDGSQDYGYTF; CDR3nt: TGTGCCAGCAGCCAAGACGGGTCACAGGACTATGGCTACACCTTC
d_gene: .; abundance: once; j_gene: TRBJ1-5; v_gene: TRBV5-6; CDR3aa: CASSLNFFEGAQPQHF; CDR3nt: TGTGCCAGCAGCTTGAACTTCTTCGAAGGAGCCCAGCCCCAGCATTTT
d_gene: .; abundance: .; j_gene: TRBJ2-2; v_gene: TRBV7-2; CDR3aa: CASSPGVIGELFF; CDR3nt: TGTGCCAGCAGCCCAGGGGTTATCGGGGAGCTGTTTTTT
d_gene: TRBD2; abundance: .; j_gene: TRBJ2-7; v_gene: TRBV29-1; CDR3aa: CSVEASGSPYEQYF; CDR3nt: TGCAGCGTTGAGGCTAGCGGGAGTCCCTACGAGCAGTACTTC
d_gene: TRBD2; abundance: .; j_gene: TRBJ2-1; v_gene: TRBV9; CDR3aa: CASSVEVVRSGGLNNEQFF; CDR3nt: TGTGCCAGCAGCGTAGAAGTCGTACGAAGCGGGGGGCTAAACAATGAGCAGTTCTTC
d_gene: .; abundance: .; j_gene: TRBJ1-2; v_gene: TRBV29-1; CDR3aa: CSVRTSYNYGYTF; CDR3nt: TGCAGCGTTCGAACAAGTTATAACTATGGCTACACCTTC
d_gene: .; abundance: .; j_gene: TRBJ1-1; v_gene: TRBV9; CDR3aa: CASSPMVGARSSAFF; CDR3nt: TGTGCCAGCAGCCCAATGGTGGGGGCGCGGTCATCAGCTTTCTTT
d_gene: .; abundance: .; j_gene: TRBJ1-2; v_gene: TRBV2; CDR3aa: CASSESVYYGYTF; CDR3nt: TGTGCCAGCAGTGAGTCCGTGTACTATGGCTACACCTTC
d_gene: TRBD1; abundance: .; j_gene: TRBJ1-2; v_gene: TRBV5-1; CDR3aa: CASSLSGGAGTGENGYTF; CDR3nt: TGCGCCAGCAGCTTGTCCGGGGGCGCAGGGACAGGGGAGAATGGCTACACCTTC
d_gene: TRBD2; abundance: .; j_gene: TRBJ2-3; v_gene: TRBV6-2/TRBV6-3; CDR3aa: CASSDTGTSLTDTQYF; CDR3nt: TGTGCCAGCAGTGACACCGGGACTAGCCTTACAGATACGCAGTATTTT
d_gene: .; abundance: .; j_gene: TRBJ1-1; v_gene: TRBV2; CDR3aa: CASSEGGGAKGTEAFF; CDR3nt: TGTGCCAGCAGTGAAGGGGGCGGGGCCAAGGGCACTGAAGCTTTCTTT
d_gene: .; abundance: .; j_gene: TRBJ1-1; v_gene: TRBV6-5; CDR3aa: CASSYGGSNTEAFF; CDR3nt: TGTGCCAGCAGTTACGGCGGGTCGAACACTGAAGCTTTCTTT
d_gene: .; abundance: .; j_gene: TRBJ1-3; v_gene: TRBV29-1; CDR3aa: CSGHSNSGNTIYF; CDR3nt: TGCAGCGGTCACAGTAACTCTGGAAACACCATATATTTT
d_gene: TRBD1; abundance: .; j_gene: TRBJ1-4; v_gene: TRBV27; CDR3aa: CASSPSGGLGEKLFF; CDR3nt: TGTGCCAGCAGTCCCTCAGGGGGGCTTGGTGAAAAACTGTTTTTT
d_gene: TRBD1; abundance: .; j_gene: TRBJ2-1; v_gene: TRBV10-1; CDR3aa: CAGERLPGQGRNEQFF; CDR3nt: TGCGCCGGGGAGAGGCTCCCGGGACAGGGTAGGAATGAGCAGTTCTTC
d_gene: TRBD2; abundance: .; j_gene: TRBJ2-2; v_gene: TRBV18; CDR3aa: CASSPPIAGGPTGELFF; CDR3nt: TGTGCCAGCTCACCACCGATTGCGGGGGGACCCACCGGGGAGCTGTTTTTT
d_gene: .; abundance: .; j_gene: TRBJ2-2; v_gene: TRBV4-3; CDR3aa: CASSQGSVNTGELFF; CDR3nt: TGCGCCAGCAGCCAAGGGAGCGTGAACACCGGGGAGCTGTTTTTT
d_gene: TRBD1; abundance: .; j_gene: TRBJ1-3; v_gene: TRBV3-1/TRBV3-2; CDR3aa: CASSVTGVVRNTIYF; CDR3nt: TGTGCCAGCAGCGTCACAGGGGTAGTGAGAAACACCATATATTTT
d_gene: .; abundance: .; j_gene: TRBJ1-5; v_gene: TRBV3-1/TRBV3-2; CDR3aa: CASSQAGSNRQPQHF; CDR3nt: TGTGCCAGCAGCCAAGCAGGGTCAAACAGGCAGCCCCAGCATTTT
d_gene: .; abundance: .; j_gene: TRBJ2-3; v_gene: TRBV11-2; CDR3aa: CASSLGLLRDTQYF; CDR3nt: TGTGCCAGCAGCTTAGGTCTTCTACGAGATACGCAGTATTTT
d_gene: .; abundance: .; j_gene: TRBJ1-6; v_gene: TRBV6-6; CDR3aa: CASSYRHGINSPLHF; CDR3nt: TGTGCCAGCAGTTACAGGCACGGGATTAATTCACCCCTCCACTTT
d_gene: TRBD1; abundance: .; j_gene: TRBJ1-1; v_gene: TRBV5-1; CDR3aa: CASSFGTGVNFEAFF; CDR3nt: TGCGCCAGCAGCTTCGGGACAGGGGTTAATTTCGAAGCTTTCTTT
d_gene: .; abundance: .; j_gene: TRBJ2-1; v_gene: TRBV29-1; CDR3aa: CSVAIRYNEQFF; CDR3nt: TGCAGCGTTGCGATCCGGTACAATGAGCAGTTCTTC
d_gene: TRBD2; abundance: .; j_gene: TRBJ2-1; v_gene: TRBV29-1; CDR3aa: CSVGGVVSLAGVGNEQFF; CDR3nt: TGCAGCGTTGGAGGCGTAGTCAGTCTAGCGGGGGTCGGGAATGAGCAGTTCTTC
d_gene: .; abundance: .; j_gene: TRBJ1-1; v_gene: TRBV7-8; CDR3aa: CASSLVFVGTEAFF; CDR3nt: TGTGCCAGCAGCTTGGTTTTCGTCGGCACTGAAGCTTTCTTT
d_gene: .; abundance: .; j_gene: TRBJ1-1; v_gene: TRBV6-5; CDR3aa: CASSSAVVAFF; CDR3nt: TGTGCCAGCAGTTCCGCGGTGGTCGCTTTCTTT
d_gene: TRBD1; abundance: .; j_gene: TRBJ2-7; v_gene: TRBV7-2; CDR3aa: CASSLAGQGVYEQYF; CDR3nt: TGTGCCAGCAGCTTAGCGGGACAGGGCGTTTACGAGCAGTACTTC
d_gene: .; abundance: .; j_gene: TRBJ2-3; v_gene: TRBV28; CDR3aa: CVTRGYTDTQYF; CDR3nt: TGTGTCACCCGGGGATACACAGATACGCAGTATTTT
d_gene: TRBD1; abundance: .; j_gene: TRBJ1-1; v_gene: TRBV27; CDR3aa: CASSDQGVMNTEAFF; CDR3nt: TGTGCCAGCAGTGACCAGGGGGTGATGAACACTGAAGCTTTCTTT
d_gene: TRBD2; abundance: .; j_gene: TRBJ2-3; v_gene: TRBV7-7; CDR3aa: CASSPLSGGPTDTQYF; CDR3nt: TGTGCTAGCAGCCCACTTAGCGGGGGCCCCACAGATACGCAGTATTTT
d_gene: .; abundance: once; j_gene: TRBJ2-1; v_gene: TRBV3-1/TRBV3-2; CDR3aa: CASSGLGSYNEQFF; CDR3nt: TGTGCCAGCAGCGGGCTTGGGTCCTACAATGAGCAGTTCTTC